The clone carrying this T cell receptor beta chain appeared once. Antigen specificity is unknown. This sample was included in a study of shared clonotypes between healthy human individuals. Whole-study findings and limits: Clonotype sharing across a few donors was observed for around 4.5% of naive CD4 clonotypes.

Some clones are missing from TCRdb's copy, which holds only in-frame ones; the method was immunoSEQ multiplex PCR. The table records about 380,000 clones, 90% to 98% of them present only once. CDR3 length: 16 residues. From germline, CDR1 is MGHDK and CDR2 SYGVNS. The V segment lost 3 bases and the J segment 4 bases; nucleotides outside the gene matches: 4. The TCR originated in a man aged 30-40 years in good health. The sample comprised memory CD8+ T cells sorted from blood. This sample's subset: CD45RO+ cells pooled with CCR7-negative TemRA cells. This chain links TRBV25-1 with TRBJ2-7; 15 nucleotides line up with TRBD2. CDR3 in DNA: TGTGCCAGCAGTGATCCGGGACTAGCGGGGGGTTACGAGCAGTACTTC. It is translated as CASSDPGLAGGYEQYF.